These T cell receptor beta chains were read from a single sample in a study of blood T cell repertoires in COVID-19. Assay used: immunoSEQ multiplex PCR; TCRdb lists only in-frame clones, some missing. This sample has 200,000 or so clones, with around 90% found just once. Sequencing was carried out using peripheral blood. These receptors were taken from a man aged 55 to 70 who had recovered from COVID-19. CDR3s include the opening cysteine and the closing phenylalanine or tryptophan. A D gene is named only where the DNA matches it firmly. Clone size is given for some rows only: seen once, a few or many times, or a class if the clone is expanded.

>-|TRBV5-6|-|TRBJ1-1
CASSLVGRLNTEAFF
TGTGCCAGCAGCTTGGTGGGGCGGTTGAACACTGAAGCTTTCTTT
>TRBD1|TRBV27|-|TRBJ2-3
CASSPDRAWYGDTQYF
TGTGCCAGCAGTCCAGACAGGGCCTGGTATGGAGATACGCAGTATTTT
>TRBD2|TRBV5-1|-|TRBJ2-7
CASSLSGGDSYEQYF
TGCGCCAGCAGCTTGAGCGGGGGGGACTCCTACGAGCAGTACTTC
>-|TRBV5-6|-|TRBJ2-3
CASSLRTALDTQYF
TGTGCCAGCAGCCTTCGGACAGCTCTGGATACGCAGTATTTT
>-|TRBV24-1|-|TRBJ1-5
CATQAWGQGNQPQHF
TGTGCCACCCAAGCCTGGGGGCAGGGGAATCAGCCCCAGCATTTT
>TRBD1|TRBV7-2|many|TRBJ1-2
CASSLEETGYHGYTF
TGTGCCAGCAGCTTAGAGGAGACAGGGTACCATGGCTACACCTTC
>TRBD1|TRBV5-6|-|TRBJ2-7
CASSVHQGAQTYEQYF
TGTGCCAGCAGCGTACATCAGGGGGCCCAAACCTACGAGCAGTACTTC
>TRBD1|TRBV12-3/TRBV12-4|-|TRBJ2-7
CASSWDRYEQYF
TGTGCCAGCAGTTGGGACAGGTACGAGCAGTACTTC
>TRBD2|TRBV19|-|TRBJ2-1
CASSSRVRREGDEQFF
TGTGCCAGTAGTTCCCGTGTCAGGCGGGAGGGGGATGAGCAGTTCTTC
>TRBD2|TRBV15|-|TRBJ2-1
CATSGGVLADNEQFF
TGTGCCACCAGCGGAGGAGTACTAGCGGACAATGAGCAGTTCTTC
>-|TRBV5-1|-|TRBJ2-7
CASSLQGYEQYF
TGCGCCAGCAGCTTGCAGGGCTACGAGCAGTACTTC
>-|TRBV11-2|-|TRBJ1-4
CASSFYGVYNEKLFF
TGTGCCAGCAGCTTTTACGGGGTCTATAATGAAAAACTGTTTTTT
>-|TRBV6-5|-|TRBJ2-1
CASSWRESLYNEQFF
TGTGCCAGCAGTTGGAGAGAGTCCCTGTACAATGAGCAGTTCTTC
>TRBD1|TRBV9|-|TRBJ1-6
CASREGQGNSPLHF
TGTGCCAGCAGGGAGGGACAGGGGAATTCACCCCTCCACTTT
>-|TRBV21-1|-|TRBJ1-3
CASSSAGRPKGNTIYF
TGTGCCAGCAGCTCGGCAGGGCGACCAAAGGGAAACACCATATATTTT
>-|TRBV19|-|TRBJ1-1
CASSMRTENTEAFF
TGTGCCAGTAGTATGAGGACAGAGAACACTGAAGCTTTCTTT
>-|TRBV6-6|few|TRBJ1-2
CASRTSGASNYGYTF
TGTGCCAGCAGAACCTCAGGGGCGTCTAACTATGGCTACACCTTC
>TRBD2|TRBV24-1|-|TRBJ2-3
CATSDAGATDTQYF
TGTGCCACCAGTGATGCGGGAGCCACAGATACGCAGTATTTT
>TRBD1|TRBV11-2|-|TRBJ1-1
CASSPGTATFNTEAFF
TGTGCCAGCAGCCCGGGGACAGCTACTTTTAACACTGAAGCTTTCTTT
>-|TRBV2|few|TRBJ1-4
CASSPTGTNEKLFF
TGTGCCAGCAGTCCGACAGGAACTAATGAAAAACTGTTTTTT
>TRBD1|TRBV29-1|once|TRBJ1-2
CSVYRSGTGGYGYTF
TGCAGCGTTTACCGCTCCGGGACAGGGGGATATGGCTACACCTTC
>TRBD2|TRBV27|few|TRBJ2-1
CASSLGSGGSNEQFF
TGTGCCAGCAGCCTGGGTAGCGGGGGATCCAATGAGCAGTTCTTC
>TRBD2|TRBV27|-|TRBJ2-3
CASSLFLAGRYTQYF
TGTGCCAGCAGTTTATTCCTAGCGGGGAGATATACGCAGTATTTT
>-|TRBV2|-|TRBJ2-3
CASSRVLDTQYF
TGTGCCAGCAGTCGAGTCTTGGATACGCAGTATTTT
>-|TRBV11-2|-|TRBJ2-3
CASADGKGDTQYF
TGTGCCAGCGCGGACGGGAAGGGAGATACGCAGTATTTT
>TRBD1|TRBV2|few|TRBJ1-5
CASSENPGGNQPQHF
TGTGCCAGCAGTGAAAATCCAGGGGGCAACCAGCCCCAGCATTTT
>TRBD2|TRBV9|-|TRBJ2-1
CASSVELAGGRNEQFF
TGTGCCAGCAGCGTTGAACTAGCGGGAGGGCGCAATGAGCAGTTCTTC
>TRBD2|TRBV5-4|-|TRBJ2-6
CASSWGRGVGANVLTF
TGTGCCAGCAGCTGGGGGAGGGGAGTCGGGGCCAACGTCCTGACTTTC
>TRBD1|TRBV27|-|TRBJ1-5
CASAGQGARQPQHF
TGTGCCAGTGCGGGACAGGGGGCGCGGCAGCCCCAGCATTTT
>-|TRBV10-1|few|TRBJ2-7
CARPGYEQYF
TGCGCCAGACCAGGCTACGAGCAGTACTTC
>TRBD2|TRBV7-2|-|TRBJ2-7
CASSLVGTSAYEQYF
TGTGCCAGCAGCTTAGTTGGCACTAGCGCCTACGAGCAGTACTTC
>TRBD1|TRBV5-4|-|TRBJ1-4
CASSWGQGEKLFF
TGTGCCAGCAGCTGGGGACAGGGTGAAAAACTGTTTTTT
>TRBD1|TRBV10-3|-|TRBJ1-5
CAISDTGQVDNQPQHF
TGTGCCATCAGTGATACTGGACAGGTGGACAATCAGCCCCAGCATTTT
>TRBD1|TRBV5-6|-|TRBJ1-2
CASSRTGEEGGYTF
TGTGCCAGCAGCAGGACAGGGGAAGAAGGTGGCTACACCTTC
>TRBD1|TRBV28|-|TRBJ1-2
CASLTEGGQVYGYTF
TGTGCCAGCCTCACTGAGGGGGGACAGGTATATGGCTACACCTTC
>TRBD2|TRBV5-1|-|TRBJ2-3
CASSPGAPLAGVLYF
TGCGCCAGCAGCCCGGGAGCCCCCCTAGCGGGAGTGTTGTATTTT
>TRBD1|TRBV7-3|-|TRBJ2-2
CASSPARTGLNTGELFF
TGTGCCAGCAGCCCTGCAAGGACAGGCTTGAACACCGGGGAGCTGTTTTTT
>-|TRBV6-5|-|TRBJ2-1
CASSYGGVRSYNEQFF
TGTGCCAGCAGTTACGGGGGCGTTCGCTCCTACAATGAGCAGTTCTTC
>-|TRBV6-5|-|TRBJ1-3
CASSLLLSGNTIYF
TGTGCCAGCAGTTTACTGCTCTCTGGAAACACCATATATTTT
>-|TRBV5-8|-|TRBJ1-2
CASGRRDKALHVDGYTF
TGTGCCAGCGGCCGCAGGGACAAGGCCCTTCATGTCGATGGCTACACCTTC
>-|TRBV14|-|TRBJ1-2
CASSQDIRGGGGGGYTF
TGTGCCAGCAGCCAAGATATCCGCGGGGGCGGAGGGGGTGGCTACACCTTC
>-|TRBV9|-|TRBJ2-3
CASSVSSGASTDTQYF
TGTGCCAGCAGCGTATCCAGCGGTGCTAGCACAGATACGCAGTATTTT
>-|TRBV7-8|-|TRBJ1-2
CASSSTGLNGYTF
TGTGCCAGCAGCAGCACAGGGCTCAACGGCTACACCTTC
>TRBD1|TRBV19|-|TRBJ1-1
CASRGQGETEAFF
TGTGCCAGTAGGGGACAGGGGGAAACTGAAGCTTTCTTT